Listed below are T cell receptor beta chains from one sample, sequenced in a study of ipilimumab plus nivolumab after autologous stem cell transplantation. Profiling relied on immunoSEQ multiplex PCR, and the TCRdb table lists in-frame clones only, not all of them. The repertoire holds 15,000 to 20,000 clones, with roughly 70% as singletons. The material sequenced was PBMCs, taken in a trial of ipilimumab plus nivolumab as post-transplant consolidation. All receptors come from a male donor with diffuse large B-cell lymphoma. Each CDR3 is given with its conserved first and last residue. D genes are given only for firm matches. Rows give clone size only sometimes, using once, few, many, or a class for an expanded clone.

v_gene	j_gene	abundance	d_gene	CDR3aa	CDR3nt
TRBV7-9	TRBJ2-1	-	-	CASSFGGTGGNEQFF	TGTGCCAGCAGCTTTGGGGGGACCGGGGGCAATGAGCAGTTCTTC
TRBV27	TRBJ2-7	-	-	CASSSGTRTYEQYF	TGTGCCAGCAGCTCCGGGACAAGAACCTACGAGCAGTACTTC
TRBV28	TRBJ2-7	-	-	CASSQIPATTDEQYF	TGTGCCAGCAGCCAAATACCGGCGACAACGGACGAGCAGTACTTC
TRBV18	TRBJ1-1	-	-	CASSRQTNAEAFF	TGTGCCAGCTCACGACAAACAAACGCTGAAGCTTTCTTT
TRBV11-3	TRBJ2-7	-	-	CASGPLTSSYEQYF	TGTGCCAGCGGTCCACTGACGAGCTCCTACGAGCAGTACTTC
TRBV19	TRBJ2-3	-	-	CASKRQGGDTQYF	TGTGCCAGTAAAAGACAGGGAGGAGATACGCAGTATTTT
TRBV14	TRBJ2-3	-	TRBD2	CASSQGPGRTQYF	TGTGCCAGCAGCCAGGGGCCCGGGAGGACGCAGTATTTT
TRBV2	TRBJ2-5	many	TRBD1	CASSDVDRGETQYF	TGTGCCAGCAGTGACGTGGACAGGGGGGAGACCCAGTACTTC
TRBV6-1	TRBJ2-6	-	-	CASTRYSGANVLTF	TGTGCCAGCACACGGTATTCTGGGGCCAACGTCCTGACTTTC
TRBV19	TRBJ1-5	-	TRBD1	CASSPTSQGRNQPQHF	TGTGCCAGTAGCCCAACCTCACAGGGGAGGAATCAGCCCCAGCATTTT
TRBV28	TRBJ2-1	once	TRBD2	CASSFWGLAGGGGKNEQFF	TGTGCCAGCAGTTTCTGGGGGCTAGCGGGAGGAGGTGGTAAGAATGAGCAGTTCTTC
TRBV19	TRBJ1-5	few	-	CASSIDAGRGRPQHF	TGTGCCAGTAGTATAGATGCCGGACGTGGTCGACCCCAGCATTTT
TRBV9	TRBJ2-7	-	-	CASSATPAYEQYF	TGTGCCAGCAGCGCGACCCCGGCTTACGAGCAGTACTTC
TRBV14	TRBJ1-3	-	-	CASSQDLSGNTIYF	TGTGCCAGCAGCCAAGATCTATCTGGAAACACCATATATTTT
TRBV5-4	TRBJ2-1	-	TRBD2	CASSYSGGVDEQFF	TGTGCCAGCAGCTATAGCGGGGGGGTAGATGAGCAGTTCTTC
TRBV4-1	TRBJ2-3	many	-	CASSPRGGSGTDTQYF	TGCGCCAGCAGCCCGAGGGGGGGATCGGGCACAGATACGCAGTATTTT
TRBV11-3	TRBJ2-7	-	TRBD1	CASRPDRGATYF	TGTGCCAGCAGACCAGACAGGGGAGCGACGTACTTC
TRBV30	TRBJ2-5	-	TRBD2	CAFTGSGGETQYF	TGTGCCTTTACAGGATCGGGGGGAGAGACCCAGTACTTC
TRBV5-1	TRBJ2-7	-	-	CASSLQASQYEQYF	TGCGCCAGCAGCTTACAGGCGTCCCAGTACGAGCAGTACTTC
TRBV7-8	TRBJ1-2	-	-	CASSPDSYGYTF	TGTGCCAGCAGCCCCGACAGCTATGGCTACACCTTC
TRBV11-2	TRBJ2-3	-	-	CASSVHLDGRSDTQYF	TGTGCCAGCAGCGTTCATCTGGACGGCCGTTCGGATACGCAGTATTTT
TRBV11-2	TRBJ1-3	-	-	CASSLAGLNTIYF	TGTGCCAGCAGCTTAGCAGGTTTAAACACCATATATTTT